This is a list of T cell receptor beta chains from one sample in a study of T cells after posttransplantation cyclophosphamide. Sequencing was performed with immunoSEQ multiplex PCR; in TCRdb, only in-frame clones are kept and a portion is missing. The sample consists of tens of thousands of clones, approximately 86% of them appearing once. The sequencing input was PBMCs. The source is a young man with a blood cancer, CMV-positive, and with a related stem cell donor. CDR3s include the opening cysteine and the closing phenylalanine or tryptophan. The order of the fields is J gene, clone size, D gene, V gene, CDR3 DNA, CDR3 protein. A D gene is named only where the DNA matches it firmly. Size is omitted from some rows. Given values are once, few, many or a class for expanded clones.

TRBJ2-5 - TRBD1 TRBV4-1 TGCGCCAGCAGCCACCTCCCGGGACAGGGGCAAGAGACCCAGTACTTC CASSHLPGQGQETQYF
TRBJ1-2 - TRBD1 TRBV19 TGTGCCAGTCGATTCCTTGGGACAGGGGGTGCCTATGGCTACACCTTC CASRFLGTGGAYGYTF
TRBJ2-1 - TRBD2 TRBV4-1 TGCGCCAGCAGCCAAGAGAGCGGGAGTAGCTCCTACAATGAGCAGTTCTTC CASSQESGSSSYNEQFF
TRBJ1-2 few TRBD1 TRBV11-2 TGTGCCAGCAGCTTGGACAGGGTTAGCTACACCTTC CASSLDRVSYTF
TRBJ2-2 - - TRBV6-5 TGTGCCAGCAAATGGGGGCAAAGGAACACCGGGGAGCTGTTTTTT CASKWGQRNTGELFF
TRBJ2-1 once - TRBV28 TGTGCCAGCAGTTCCAAACGGGTATACAATGAGCAGTTCTTC CASSSKRVYNEQFF
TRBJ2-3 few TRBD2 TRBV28 TGTGCCAGCAGAGCCTTGGCGGGAGTTCCAGATACGCAGTATTTT CASRALAGVPDTQYF
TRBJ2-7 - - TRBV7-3 TGTGCCAGCAGCTTATCGGTGGAGGGTGAACAGTACTTC CASSLSVEGEQYF
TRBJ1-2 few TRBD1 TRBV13 TGTGCCAGCAGCATCCGACTACTGACAGGGGGGAACTATGGCTACACCTTC CASSIRLLTGGNYGYTF
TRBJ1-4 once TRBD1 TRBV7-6 TGTGCCAGCAGCTTATCAGACAGGGGTAACGGTGAAAAACTGTTTTTT CASSLSDRGNGEKLFF
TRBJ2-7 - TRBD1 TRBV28 TGTGCCAGCAAAATACAGGGGAGTGTATACGAGCAGTACTTC CASKIQGSVYEQYF
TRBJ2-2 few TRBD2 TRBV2 TGTGCCAGCAGTGGGAACCCGGGACTAAAAGCCGGGGAGCTGTTTTTT CASSGNPGLKAGELFF
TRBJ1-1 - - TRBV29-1 TGCAGCGTGGAGGACCATTGGGGCACTGAAGCTTTCTTT CSVEDHWGTEAFF
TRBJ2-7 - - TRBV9 TGTGCCAGCAGCCCCAAACTAAGGACTCGAGCCTACTACGAGCAGTACTTC CASSPKLRTRAYYEQYF
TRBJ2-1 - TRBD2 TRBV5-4 TGTGCCAGCAGCTTAGCCCCCAGCGGGAGAGGGGGGACTTACAATGAGCAGTTCTTC CASSLAPSGRGGTYNEQFF
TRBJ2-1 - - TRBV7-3 TGTGCCAGCAGCTTAGAGCGTTTCAATGAGCAGTTCTTC CASSLERFNEQFF
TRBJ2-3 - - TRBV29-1 TGCAGCGTTGAAGATCGGCAGTCGGGCCGGGGTAGCACAGATACGCAGTATTTT CSVEDRQSGRGSTDTQYF
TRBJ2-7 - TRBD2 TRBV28 TGTGCCAGCAGTTCTAGCGGGACCCCCCGGTCCTACGAGCAGTACTTC CASSSSGTPRSYEQYF
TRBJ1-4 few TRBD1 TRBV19 TGTGCCAGTAGTATTACCGGGACAGCCGATGAAAAACTGTTTTTT CASSITGTADEKLFF
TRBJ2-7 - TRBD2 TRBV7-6 TGTGCCAGCAGCCCCCGACTAGCGGGATCGTACGAGCAGTACTTC CASSPRLAGSYEQYF
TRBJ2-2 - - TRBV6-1 TGTGCCAGCAGTGAAAAAATAACAGTTGGGAGTAGTGGGGAGCTGTTTTTT CASSEKITVGSSGELFF
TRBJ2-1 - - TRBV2 TGTGCCAGCTGCATATTCGAGGGTCGGAATGAGCAGTTCTTC CASCIFEGRNEQFF
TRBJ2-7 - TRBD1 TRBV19 TGTGCCAGTAGTATAAGTCCGGGACAGGGCCACGAGCAGTACTTC CASSISPGQGHEQYF
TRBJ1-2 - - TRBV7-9 TGTGCCAGCAGCATAGGGGGATCACCGGGACATTATGGCTACACCTTC CASSIGGSPGHYGYTF
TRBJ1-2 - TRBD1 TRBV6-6 TGTGCCAGCATCCGACAGGGGAGGTACGATGGCTACACCTTC CASIRQGRYDGYTF
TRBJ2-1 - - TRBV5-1 TGCGCCAGCAGGCGGGGAGATGGGACAGATCAGTTCTTC CASRRGDGTDQFF
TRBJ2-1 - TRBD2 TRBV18 TGTGCCAGCTCACCACCAGGACTAGAGGAGCAGTTCTTC CASSPPGLEEQFF
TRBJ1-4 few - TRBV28 TGTGCCAGCAAATCTGGGAGTCCTGAGAATTACGAAAAACTGTTTTTT CASKSGSPENYEKLFF
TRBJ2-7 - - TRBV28 TGTGCCAGCAGTTCGTTTTCGTTCAGCTCCTACGAGCAGTACTTC CASSSFSFSSYEQYF
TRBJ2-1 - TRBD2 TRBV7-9 TGTGCCAGCAGCCAGGCCGGGGGGTTAAACAATGAGCAGTTCTTC CASSQAGGLNNEQFF
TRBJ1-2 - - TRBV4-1 TGCGCCAGCAGCCAAGATTTCGGTTCGCAGGGCGACTATGGCTACACCTTC CASSQDFGSQGDYGYTF
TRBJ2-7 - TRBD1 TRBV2 TGTGCCAGCAGAAGACAGGGGTCATCCCACGAGCAGTACTTC CASRRQGSSHEQYF
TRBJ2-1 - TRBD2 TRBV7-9 TGTGCCAGCAGCCCGGGGACTAGCGGGAGGGCGAGTGAGCAGTTCTTC CASSPGTSGRASEQFF
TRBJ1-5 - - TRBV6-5 TGTGCCAGCAGTTACGCGGGTAGCAATCAGCCCCAGCATTTT CASSYAGSNQPQHF
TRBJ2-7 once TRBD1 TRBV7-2 TGTGCCAGCAGCTCGGGACAGGGTGGGCAGTACTTC CASSSGQGGQYF
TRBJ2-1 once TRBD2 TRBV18 TGTGCCAGCTCACCATTCGTACTAGCGGAGGGAGATGAGCAGTTCTTC CASSPFVLAEGDEQFF
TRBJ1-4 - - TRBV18 TGTGCCAGCTCACCAACAGTGGCTGAAAATGAAAAACTGTTTTTT CASSPTVAENEKLFF
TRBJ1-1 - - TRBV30 TGTGCCTGGAGTGTACGAGGGGGTGAAGCTTTCTTT CAWSVRGGEAFF
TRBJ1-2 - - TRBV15 TGTGCCACCAGCAGAGGGGCAGACTATGGCTACACCTTC CATSRGADYGYTF
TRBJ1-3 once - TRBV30 TGTGCCTGGAGTGTATCGGGAAACACCATATATTTT CAWSVSGNTIYF
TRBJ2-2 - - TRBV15 TGTGCCACCAGCAGAGGCGCGGGGAGGTCGAACACCGGGGAGCTGTTTTTT CATSRGAGRSNTGELFF
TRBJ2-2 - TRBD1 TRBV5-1 TGCGCCAGCACACAGGGGTCCTCCACCGGGGAGCTGTTTTTT CASTQGSSTGELFF
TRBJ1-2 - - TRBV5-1 TGCGCCAGCAGCTTGGGGTCGGAGGGAAACTATGGCTACACCTTC CASSLGSEGNYGYTF
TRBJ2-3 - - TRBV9 TGTGCCAGCAGCGTAGAGGCGGGCTCGTCCACAGATACGCAGTATTTT CASSVEAGSSTDTQYF
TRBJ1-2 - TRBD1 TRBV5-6 TGTGCCAGCAGCGCCGGGACAGGGATCTATGGCTACACCTTC CASSAGTGIYGYTF
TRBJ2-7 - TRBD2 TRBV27 TGTGCCAGCAGTTCCGGGTTAGCGGGCCTCTACGAGCAGTACTTC CASSSGLAGLYEQYF
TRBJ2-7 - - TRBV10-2 TGCGCCAGCAGTAGGAGGGCCTCCTTCAGAGCCTACGAGCAGTACTTC CASSRRASFRAYEQYF
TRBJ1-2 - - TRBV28 TGTGCCAGCACCCCGGGATGGCAGGAAAGGAATGGCTACACCTTC CASTPGWQERNGYTF
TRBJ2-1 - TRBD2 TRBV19 TGTGCCAGTAGTAGTGCGGCTAGCGGTCCGGTGATCTTC CASSSAASGPVIF
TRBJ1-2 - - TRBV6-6 TGTGCCAGCAGATCACTACCTCCGGGAAGTGGCTACACCTTC CASRSLPPGSGYTF
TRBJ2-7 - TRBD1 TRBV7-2 TGTGCCAGCAGCCGGACAGGGGGAATCGAGCAGTACTTC CASSRTGGIEQYF
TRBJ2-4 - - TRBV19 TGTGCCAGTAGAGAGGGAGCCAAAAACATTCAGTACTTC CASREGAKNIQYF
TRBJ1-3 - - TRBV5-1 TGCGCCAGCAGCTCCCAGACAGGCGCTGGAAACACCATATATTTT CASSSQTGAGNTIYF
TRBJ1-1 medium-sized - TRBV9 TGTGCCAGCAGCGTAATTGACAGCTACCTGAACACTGAAGCTTTCTTT CASSVIDSYLNTEAFF
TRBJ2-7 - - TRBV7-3 TGTGCCAGCAGCTTTTACCAGGGAGGCGAGCAGTACTTC CASSFYQGGEQYF
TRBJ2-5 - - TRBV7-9 TGTGCCAGCAGCTTAGGGCCCTCCCAAGAGACCCAGTACTTC CASSLGPSQETQYF
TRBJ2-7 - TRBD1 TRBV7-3 TGTGCCAGCAGCATAGGACAGGGCTACGAGCAGTACTTC CASSIGQGYEQYF
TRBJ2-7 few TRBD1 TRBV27 TGTGCCAGCAGTCCAAGGGACAGGGGCCTAGGGGAGCAGTACTTC CASSPRDRGLGEQYF